The rows below give T cell receptor beta chains drawn from one sample of a study of OX40 agonist ivuxolimab in advanced cancers. Measured with immunoSEQ multiplex PCR; TCRdb has only the in-frame clones, and not every one. The sample consists of around 18,000 clones, around 77% of them appearing once. Sequencing was performed on CD4+ or CD8+ T cells sorted from blood, taken in a trial of the OX40 agonist ivuxolimab. These receptors came from an adult with an advanced solid tumor such as melanoma, head and neck, liver or kidney cancer. The CDR3 runs from the conserved cysteine through the conserved F or W. Each record gives: J gene, D gene, V gene, clone size, CDR3 protein, CDR3 DNA. The D gene is left open where the match is weak. Where a row states a size, it is once, few, many or the class of an expanded clone; other rows omit it.

j_call: TRBJ2-5; d_call: NA; v_call: TRBV11-1; clone_size: NA; cdr3_aa: CASSLRPQETQYF; cdr3_nt: TGTGCCAGCAGCTTACGCCCCCAAGAGACCCAGTACTTC
j_call: TRBJ2-7; d_call: TRBD2; v_call: TRBV6-6; clone_size: NA; cdr3_aa: CASSYGASGGYEQYF; cdr3_nt: TGTGCCAGCAGTTACGGGGCTAGCGGGGGGTACGAGCAGTACTTC
j_call: TRBJ2-7; d_call: TRBD2; v_call: TRBV7-2; clone_size: NA; cdr3_aa: CASRPPGGGFSYEQYF; cdr3_nt: TGTGCCAGCAGACCCCCCGGGGGGGGCTTTTCCTACGAGCAGTACTTC
j_call: TRBJ2-1; d_call: TRBD2; v_call: TRBV7-2; clone_size: NA; cdr3_aa: CASSSRPGLANNEQFF; cdr3_nt: TGTGCCAGCAGCTCCCGCCCGGGACTAGCCAACAATGAGCAGTTCTTC
j_call: TRBJ2-3; d_call: NA; v_call: TRBV19; clone_size: NA; cdr3_aa: CASSILGGADTQYF; cdr3_nt: TGTGCCAGTAGTATTTTAGGCGGGGCGGATACGCAGTATTTT
j_call: TRBJ2-1; d_call: NA; v_call: TRBV18; clone_size: NA; cdr3_aa: CASSPPLSRRYYNEQFF; cdr3_nt: TGTGCCAGCTCACCACCGTTATCCAGGAGGTACTACAATGAGCAGTTCTTC
j_call: TRBJ2-2; d_call: NA; v_call: TRBV11-2; clone_size: NA; cdr3_aa: CASSLQGTNTGELFF; cdr3_nt: TGTGCCAGCAGTCTACAGGGAACGAACACCGGGGAGCTGTTTTTT
j_call: TRBJ2-1; d_call: TRBD2; v_call: TRBV4-3; clone_size: NA; cdr3_aa: CASSQDGTSGYNEQFF; cdr3_nt: TGCGCCAGCAGCCAAGATGGGACTAGCGGCTACAATGAGCAGTTCTTC
j_call: TRBJ2-7; d_call: NA; v_call: TRBV7-8; clone_size: medium-sized; cdr3_aa: CASSFFPTPSYEQYF; cdr3_nt: TGTGCCAGCAGCTTTTTTCCAACGCCTTCCTACGAGCAGTACTTC
j_call: TRBJ1-1; d_call: NA; v_call: TRBV6-1; clone_size: NA; cdr3_aa: CASTKGEGEAFF; cdr3_nt: TGTGCCAGCACCAAAGGAGAGGGAGAAGCTTTCTTT
j_call: TRBJ1-1; d_call: NA; v_call: TRBV7-9; clone_size: few; cdr3_aa: CASSPPSAIEAFF; cdr3_nt: TGTGCCAGCAGCCCGCCCTCAGCTATTGAAGCTTTCTTT
j_call: TRBJ2-5; d_call: NA; v_call: TRBV2; clone_size: once; cdr3_aa: CASSEAGAQETQYF; cdr3_nt: TGTGCCAGCAGTGAAGCAGGTGCCCAAGAGACCCAGTACTTC
j_call: TRBJ1-1; d_call: NA; v_call: TRBV2; clone_size: once; cdr3_aa: CASSEYSNTEAFF; cdr3_nt: TGTGCCAGCAGTGAATACAGTAACACTGAAGCTTTCTTT
j_call: TRBJ2-7; d_call: TRBD1; v_call: TRBV6-5; clone_size: few; cdr3_aa: CASSYKGTETYEQYF; cdr3_nt: TGTGCCAGCAGTTACAAGGGGACAGAGACCTACGAGCAGTACTTC
j_call: TRBJ2-2; d_call: NA; v_call: TRBV6-6; clone_size: once; cdr3_aa: CASSYGGGTAELFF; cdr3_nt: TGTGCCAGCAGTTACGGGGGGGGCACCGCGGAGCTGTTTTTT
j_call: TRBJ2-1; d_call: TRBD1; v_call: TRBV18; clone_size: few; cdr3_aa: CASSPRDRGVRSSYNEQFF; cdr3_nt: TGTGCCAGCTCACCAAGGGACAGGGGGGTTCGGAGCTCCTACAATGAGCAGTTCTTC
j_call: TRBJ2-3; d_call: TRBD2; v_call: TRBV5-5; clone_size: NA; cdr3_aa: CASSIRLAGGPTDTQYF; cdr3_nt: TGTGCCAGCAGCATAAGGCTAGCGGGGGGCCCCACAGATACGCAGTATTTT
j_call: TRBJ2-7; d_call: NA; v_call: TRBV18; clone_size: NA; cdr3_aa: CASSQGGGYYEQYF; cdr3_nt: TGTGCCAGCTCCCAGGGAGGGGGATACTACGAGCAGTACTTC
j_call: TRBJ2-7; d_call: NA; v_call: TRBV2; clone_size: NA; cdr3_aa: CASSTPTGMALYVEQYF; cdr3_nt: TGTGCCAGCAGTACCCCCACAGGGATGGCCCTCTACGTCGAGCAGTACTTC
j_call: TRBJ1-5; d_call: TRBD1; v_call: TRBV6-1; clone_size: NA; cdr3_aa: CASLGTGGNQPQHF; cdr3_nt: TGTGCCAGCCTCGGGACAGGGGGCAATCAGCCCCAGCATTTT